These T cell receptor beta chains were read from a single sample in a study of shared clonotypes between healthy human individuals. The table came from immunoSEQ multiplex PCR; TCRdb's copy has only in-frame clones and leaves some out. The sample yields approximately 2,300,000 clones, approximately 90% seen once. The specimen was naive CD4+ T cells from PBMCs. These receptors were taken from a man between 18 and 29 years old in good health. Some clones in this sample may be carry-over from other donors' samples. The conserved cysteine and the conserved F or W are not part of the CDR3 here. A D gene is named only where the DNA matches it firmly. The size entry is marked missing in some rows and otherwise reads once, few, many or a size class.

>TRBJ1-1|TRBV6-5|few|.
ASSYRVIGTEAF
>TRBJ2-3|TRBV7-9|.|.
ASSKTPGRTDTQY
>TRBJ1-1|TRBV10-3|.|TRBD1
AISEPGQGARTEAF
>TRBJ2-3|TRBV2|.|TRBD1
ASSVEQGATDTQY
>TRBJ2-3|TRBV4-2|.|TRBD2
ASSQRGLAGSTDTQY
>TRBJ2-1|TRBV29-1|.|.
SVVIGTAIYNEQF
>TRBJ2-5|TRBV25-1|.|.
ASSELAQSQETQY
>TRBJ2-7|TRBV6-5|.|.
ASARNPYAYEQY
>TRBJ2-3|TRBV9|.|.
ASSRGGGSADTQY
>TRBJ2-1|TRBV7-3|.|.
ASSVDPSSYNEQF
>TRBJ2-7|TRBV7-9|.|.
ASSEYTGSYEQY
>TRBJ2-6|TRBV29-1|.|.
SVASSGANVLT
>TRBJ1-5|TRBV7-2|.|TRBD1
ASSLAAGGPNQPQH
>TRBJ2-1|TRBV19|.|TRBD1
ASTLRAGGDEQF
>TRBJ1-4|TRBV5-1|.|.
ASSLGTLEKLF
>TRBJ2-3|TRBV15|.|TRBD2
ATSRGTSGRMTDTQY
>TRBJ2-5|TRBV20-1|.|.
SARGSETQY
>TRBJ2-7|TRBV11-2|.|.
ASSWYGGASYEQY
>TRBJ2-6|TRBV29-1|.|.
SVESGGANVLT
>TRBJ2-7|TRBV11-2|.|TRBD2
ASSLEGGSSYEQY
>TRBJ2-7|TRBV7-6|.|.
ASSTESAPYYEQY
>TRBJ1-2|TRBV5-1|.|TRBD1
ASSATTGSYGYT
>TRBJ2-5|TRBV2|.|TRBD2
ASSGLAGSHQETQY
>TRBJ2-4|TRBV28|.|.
ASSHTGAAKNIQY
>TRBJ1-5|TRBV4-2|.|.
ASSQGIMMGQPQH